This T cell receptor (beta chain) was recorded in a study of T cells in Graves' hyperthyroidism and ophthalmopathy. At the level of the study: Upon initial diagnosis and before any treatment, peripheral blood was collected.

The sample holds many counts of this clonotype. Its specificity is not known. The CDR3 is made up of 14 amino acids. Trimming cost V 5 bases and J 7 bases; bases outside gene matches: 7. The germline V gene has CDR1 KGHSH and CDR2 LQKENI. RNA transcripts served as the template for amplifying TCR beta CDR3 regions. Initially, a first-round RT-PCR of the TCR CDR3 employed the HTBI primer set. TCRdb reprocessed the multiplex PCR reads via MiXCR and lists one record per CDR3 protein. The sample shows 250,000 or so distinct CDR3 sequences, about 15% of them seen only once. Active moderate-to-severe ophthalmopathy, Clinical Activity Score at least 3, NOSPECS at least 4, under 3 months' duration. Study results and caveats: Ophthalmopathy prediction by the model preceded onset by a median 6.5 months.

The source is a woman in her late teens or twenties with Graves' ophthalmopathy. The sequencing sample was made of blood. V and J are TRBV18 and TRBJ1-5, with 8 positions matching TRBD1. The CDR3 coding sequence is TGTGCCAGCTCAACCCAGGGGGCTGAGCAGCCCCAGCATTTT. Its translation: CASSTQGAEQPQHF. The whole variable domain, remainder taken from reference TRBV18 and TRBJ1-5, is NAGVMQNPRHLVRRRGQEARLRCSPMKGHSHVYWYRQLPEEGLKFMVYLQKENIIDESGMPKERFSAEFPKEGPSILRIQQVVRGDSAAYFCASSTQGAEQPQHFGDGTRLSIL.